This T cell receptor beta chain was captured in a study of T cell responses to AZD1222 COVID-19 vaccine (dated by TCRdb to about 2021). General notes on the study: A total of just over 230 trial participants underwent TCR sequencing, of whom some 210 received two doses of AZD1222 and approximately 25 received two doses of the MenACWY control vaccine. Trial participants were enrolled into age subgroups of 18-55, 56-69 and 70-plus years, which contained about 160, 30 and 59 TCR-sequenced participants, respectively. Overall study outcomes, separate from this receptor: In the small 56-69-year group, the increase in depth fell short of significance, most likely because of low power. The whole spike protein was spanned by vaccine-associated CD4 TCRs, and dominant responses were seen in regions 160-218 and 743-854. After two AZD1222 doses, spike-specific TCR breadth and depth were significantly higher than at day 0 and than in MenACWY recipients. Most participants were white British and females outnumbered males, and the authors suggested that clonal diversity may have been underestimated. Conclusions about previously exposed vaccinees were limited because only a handful of AZD1222 recipients were SARS-CoV-2 seropositive at baseline. Reportedly, close to half of the unique spike-specific TCRs recognized epitopes lying outside the regions that are mutated in the B.1.351 and B.1.1.7 variants. Because no day 14 peak-response samples were available, the repertoires could be characterized only after the peak T cell response.

Taken with the paper, the label for time point translates to: about 28 days (+/-7) after the second vaccine dose. AZD1222 recipients with second doses at about 4 weeks or about 12 weeks were pooled, because spike-specific TCR depth and breadth did not differ between schedules. Samples from vaccinated people were obtained from the UK trials COV001 and COV002, which included a single-blind randomized controlled phase 2/3 trial of AZD1222 (ChAdOx1 nCoV-19) in healthy adults. Trial participant PBMC samples were collected at day 0 and day 28 after the second dose for TCRbeta chain sequencing. On this clone: It has no known antigen specificity. No much larger clonotype is one base removed from it; base qualities were not supplied.

The CDR3 regions of human TCRbeta chains were analyzed by immunosequencing. From the authors' description of their analysis: Repertoire TCRs were checked for matches against a reference library of SARS-CoV-2-specific TCRs that had been generated using the MIRA antigen-specificity platform. Breadth was defined as the fraction of unique TCRs that were SARS-CoV-2-associated, and depth was defined as the fraction of total T cells that were SARS-CoV-2-associated. Using the MIRA data, every spike-specific TCR was mapped to the spike region that the TCR reacted to and assigned to either a CD4 or a CD8 class. Log10-transformed breadth and depth values were compared by one-way ANOVA with Sidak's multiple comparisons tests. TCRdb carries this immuneACCESS record with in-frame sequences only. Its versions omit some clonotypes, under half of them owing to an unresolved V gene in the studies checked, with the rest unexplained. Clone size and V and J calls were adopted from that table, with D and trimming inferred from the DNA. Across this sample there are some 140,000 clones, with 89% seen only once. The top ten clonotypes cover roughly a tenth of the sample.

The specimen was peripheral blood, collected 28 days after the second AZD1222 dose. This TCR was recovered from an adult who received the AZD1222 COVID-19 vaccine.

The sequenced DNA is TGTGCCAGCAGCCAAGCGGGGGTACATGAGCAGTTCTTC. It is translated as CASSQAGVHEQFF. The sequence links TRBV3-1 (or the pseudogene TRBV3-2) to TRBJ2-1; tentative D gene TRBD2, with 6 bases matching. From the cysteine through the phenylalanine, the CDR3 covers 13 amino acids. This entry keeps only the CDR3 DNA: 39 bases, framed from base 1. The germline V gene (reference sequence) sets CDR1 to LGHDT and CDR2 to YNNKEL. The junction carries 9 bases between V and J, which are trimmed by 1 base and 8 bases respectively.